Given below is one T cell receptor beta chain in context. This sample is drawn from a study of blood T cell repertoires in COVID-19. Study at large: In each case, the material was cDNA or gDNA derived from T cells, B-cell-depleted T cells, or PBMCs.

Repertoires were generated with immunoSEQ multiplex PCR, while TCRdb's copy carries only in-frame clones and drops some. The table includes 55,000 to 65,000 clones, around 92% detected once. V was clipped by 5 bases and J by 6 bases, with 11 bases between them. CDR3 size: 13 residues. This chain connects TRBV12-3 or TRBV12-4 to TRBJ2-1; no clear D gene. The sequencing input was peripheral blood. This clonotype was sampled from a human donor in a cohort sampled during active COVID-19. The CDR3 coding sequence is TGTGCCAGCAGTCCTTACCGGAGCAATGAGCAGTTCTTC. Translating gives CASSPYRSNEQFF.